The 16 T cell receptor beta chains below come from one sample, sequenced in a study of regulatory T cells in long-lasting Graves disease. Construction of the TCR beta libraries employed iRepertoire HTBI primers in conjunction with Arm-PCR of CDR3 regions. One entry per CDR3 protein, called by TCRdb with MiXCR from the multiplex PCR reads. The repertoire consists of about 400,000 distinct CDR3 sequences, with approximately 16% occurring once and the leading ten covering roughly 8%. Regarding time point: newly diagnosed GD, antithyroid drugs for less than 3 months. After RNA was extracted from PBMCs, the TCR library was made from it. This same sample was also taken into another study, of T cells in Graves' hyperthyroidism and ophthalmopathy.

The sequencing used peripheral blood mononuclear cells (PBMCs), collected at new diagnosis, from a patient treated with antithyroid drugs. The receptor source for this set is a woman in her thirties or forties with Graves disease.

This clonotype occurred many times. V and J are TRBV7-3 and TRBJ2-1; TRBD2 agrees at 10 bases. This CDR3 contains 15 residues. J gave up 9 bases and V 4 bases, and 9 bases lay outside the gene matches. Germline-derived CDR1 and CDR2 are SGHTA and FQGTGA. The CDR3 spells CASSSSSGRVSEQFF. CDR3 nucleotides: TGTGCCAGCAGCTCTTCTAGCGGGAGAGTAAGTGAGCAGTTCTTC.

This clonotype was picked up many times. V gene TRBV2 combines with J gene TRBJ1-2; no firm D call. V was trimmed by 0 bases and J by 8 bases, leaving 16 bases between them. The germline gives CDR1 SNHLY, CDR2 FYNNEI. CDR3 length: 15 amino acids. The CDR3 protein is CASSEADRPSGGYTF. The CDR3 nucleotides read TGTGCCAGCAGTGAAGCGGATCGGCCGTCGGGGGGCTACACCTTC.

This clonotype has just a few counts. The chain uses TRBV19 and TRBJ2-1; the match to TRBD1 covers 8 bases. The CDR3 runs to 19 residues. Germline V CDR1 and CDR2: LNHDA, SQIVND (reference sequence). The V segment lost 1 base and the J segment 4 bases; nucleotides outside the gene matches: 15. CDR3 in amino acids: CASSIGLFAPGQEYNEQFF. CDR3 sequence (DNA): TGTGCCAGTAGTATAGGCCTTTTCGCGCCGGGACAGGAATACAATGAGCAGTTCTTC.

This clonotype was picked up many times. The chain is built from TRBV12-3 or TRBV12-4 and TRBJ2-7, with 14 bases fitting TRBD2. The junction had 4 bases not matched to a gene; V was cut back by 2 bases and J by 7 bases. The CDR3 length is 15 residues. The CDR3 sequence is CASSLRGLAGVEQYF. CDR3 sequence (DNA): TGTGCCAGCAGTTTACGGGGACTAGCGGGAGTAGAGCAGTACTTC.

The V gene is TRBV9, the J gene TRBJ2-1, with 11 bases identical to TRBD2. Looked up from germline, CDR1 is SGDLS and CDR2 is YYNGEE. The CDR3 is 17 amino acids. With 4 bases clipped from V and 3 bases from J, the junction kept 9 bases outside the gene matches. The CDR3 reads CASSTSRTSGFYNEQFF. CDR3 DNA: TGTGCCAGCAGCACATCCCGGACTAGCGGGTTCTACAATGAGCAGTTCTTC.

The CDR3, as DNA: TGCAGTGCTTATCCACCGGGACTAGCGGGAGTGGGGTCCTACAATGAGCAGTTCTTC. Translating it yields CSAYPPGLAGVGSYNEQFF. This chain connects TRBV20-1 to TRBJ2-1, with 14 bases matching TRBD2. Unmatched junction bases numbered 13, after V lost 5 bases and J lost 1 base. The CDR3 runs 19 residues. CDR1 DFQATT and CDR2 SNEGSKA come from the germline V gene (reference sequence).

In its sample, this clonotype was seen many times. The rearrangement joins TRBV2 to TRBJ2-7, with TRBD1 identical over 8 bases. The ends lost 4 bases at V and 3 bases at J; junction bases unmatched: 5. Germline values: CDR1 SNHLY, CDR2 FYNNEI. The CDR3 has 14 amino acids. The CDR3 region is CASSVLQGGYEQYF. The DNA for the CDR3 is TGTGCCAGCAGTGTTTTACAGGGGGGCTACGAGCAGTACTTC.

This clonotype was seen at least ten times. The chain recombines TRBV6-1 with TRBJ1-5, with 8 nucleotides matching TRBD1. Germline CDR1 MNHNS, CDR2 SASEGT. This CDR3 is built from 15 residues. The V segment lost 4 bases and the J segment 0 bases; nucleotides outside the gene matches: 2. CDR3 region: CASSGTGNSNQPQHF. In nucleotides, the CDR3 is TGTGCCAGCAGTGGGACAGGGAATAGCAATCAGCCCCAGCATTTT.

The sample holds many counts of this clonotype. The chain recombines TRBV11-2 with TRBJ1-2, with TRBD1 matching 10 bases. The germline V gene has CDR1 SGHAT and CDR2 FQNNGV. V lost 0 bases, J lost 3 bases, and 4 bases stayed unmatched. The length of the CDR3 is 16 residues. DNA for the CDR3: TGTGCCAGCAGCTTAGATCTGGGGACAGGGGACTATGGCTACACCTTC. This sequence encodes CASSLDLGTGDYGYTF.

This clonotype was recorded many times. The chain combines TRBV10-3 with TRBJ1-4, with 8 bases lining up with TRBD1. CDR1 is ENHRY, CDR2 SYGVKD, per germline. The CDR3 is 14 residues long. Trimming removed 8 bases from V and 7 bases from J; junction bases left unmatched: 9. The CDR3 DNA sequence: TGTGCCATCGCCCCCGAGACAGGGGCTGAAAAACTGTTTTTT. Translation: CAIAPETGAEKLFF.

The rearrangement joins TRBV30 to TRBJ1-2; D call uncertain. The ends were cut back, 3 bases at V and 10 bases at J, with 12 bases in the middle. This CDR3 comprises 11 residues. The germline V gene encodes CDR1 GTSNPN and CDR2 SVGIG (reference sequence). In DNA, the CDR3 is TGTGCCTGGAGAGAAACGACTGACTACACCTTC. The encoded protein is CAWRETTDYTF.

This clonotype was counted many times. The chain carries TRBV11-2 and TRBJ2-5; 7 nucleotides align to TRBD1. The CDR3 loop spans 14 amino acids. Germline V gives CDR1 SGHAT, CDR2 FQNNGV. J gave up 2 bases and V 4 bases, and 4 bases lay outside the gene matches. This chain's CDR3 is CASSSTGVQETQYF. For the CDR3, the DNA is TGTGCCAGCAGCTCAACAGGGGTACAAGAGACCCAGTACTTC.

The CDR3 DNA sequence: TGTGCCAGCAGCTTAGCGCTGGGGGCCCATTCACCCCTCCACTTT. Its translation: CASSLALGAHSPLHF. The V gene is TRBV7-2, the J gene TRBJ1-6; D possibly corresponds to TRBD1 (6 bases). Germline assignment: CDR1 SGHTA and CDR2 FQGNSA. Deletions cut 0 bases from V and 8 bases from J, with 11 bases between. The CDR3 loop spans 15 amino acids.

The V call is TRBV20-1, the J call TRBJ1-3, with no clear D. The germline V gene has CDR1 DFQATT and CDR2 SNEGSKA (reference sequence). Trimming cost V 6 bases and J 8 bases, with 11 bases left between them. The CDR3 spans 11 residues. This chain's CDR3 is CSAYSGHTIYF. The DNA for the CDR3 is TGCAGTGCCTACTCCGGTCACACCATATATTTT.

This clonotype was found a few times. This rearrangement joins TRBV19 to TRBJ2-7; 7 bases fit TRBD1. The CDR3 length is 15 residues. CDR1 and CDR2 from the germline V gene are LNHDA and SQIVND (reference sequence). Unmatched junction bases numbered 9, after V lost 5 bases and J lost 2 bases. The CDR3 DNA follows: TGTGCCAGTAGTCCCCGACAGGGAGTCGCCTACGAGCAGTACTTC. Residues: CASSPRQGVAYEQYF. Drawing the rest from reference TRBV19 and TRBJ2-7, the complete variable domain is DGGITQSPKYLFRKEGQNVTLSCEQNLNHDAMYWYRQDPGQGLRLIYYSQIVNDFQKGDIAEGYSVSREKKESFPLTVTSAQKNPTAFYLCASSPRQGVAYEQYFGPGTRLTVT.

Turning to this clonotype: A much larger clone differs by one base, so this may be a read error. The genes are TRBV12-3 or TRBV12-4 and TRBJ1-1; the match to TRBD1 covers 7 bases. With 6 bases clipped from V and 4 bases from J, the junction kept 11 bases outside the gene matches. The CDR3 spans 15 residues. CDR3 amino acids: CASSHQGGFGTEAFF. The CDR3 DNA sequence: TGTGCCAGCAGCCACCAAGGGGGCTTCGGCACTGAAGCTTTCTTT.